These 8 T cell receptor beta chains came from one sample sequenced in a study of T cell responses to AZD1222 COVID-19 vaccine. Method: immunoSEQ multiplex PCR; TCRdb's copy keeps in-frame clones and lacks some. The sample has nearly 95,000 clones; 80% to 90% are singletons. The sample was peripheral blood, taken 28 days after the second AZD1222 dose. All receptors come from an adult who received the AZD1222 COVID-19 vaccine.

This chain uses TRBV9 with TRBJ2-1; D unclear. CDR1 SGDLS and CDR2 YYNGEE come from the germline V gene. The CDR3 spans 12 residues. V lost 2 bases and J 7 bases, leaving 7 bases between the germline ends. The CDR3 DNA follows: TGTGCCAGCAGCGTGAGTACGAATGAGCAGTTCTTC. It specifies CASSVSTNEQFF.

The V call is TRBV2, the J call TRBJ2-2; D is tentatively TRBD1 or TRBD2 (5 bases each). CDR1 SNHLY and CDR2 FYNNEI come from the germline V gene. The CDR3 spans 14 residues. V dropped 6 bases and J dropped 1 base, with 9 bases sitting between them. In nucleotides, the CDR3 is TGTGCCAGCAGAGGGACGGTGAACACCGGGGAGCTGTTTTTT. As protein: CASRGTVNTGELFF.

J is TRBJ2-5 and V is TRBV6-6, with 7 bases that match TRBD1. Germline V gene sequence: CDR1 MNHNY, CDR2 SVGAGI (reference sequence). Losses at the gene ends were 6 bases for V and 2 bases for J; bases not matched to a gene: 6. There are 14 residues in the CDR3. CDR3 sequence reads: CASRRGQVQETQYF. The CDR3 DNA reads as TGTGCCAGCAGACGAGGACAGGTACAAGAGACCCAGTACTTC.

The chain joins TRBV9 to TRBJ2-2, with D perhaps TRBD1 or TRBD2 (5 bases each). Germline V lookup: CDR1 SGDLS, CDR2 YYNGEE. The CDR3 length is 15 residues. Trimming shortened V by 0 bases and J by 1 base, and 7 bases separated the two germline ends. The DNA for the CDR3 is TGTGCCAGCAGCGTAGCAGGGAGGAACACCGGGGAGCTGTTTTTT. It encodes CASSVAGRNTGELFF.

This chain uses TRBV6-1 with TRBJ1-3; 8 nucleotides agree with TRBD1. CDR1 is MNHNS, CDR2 SASEGT, per germline. The trim removed 2 bases at V and 2 bases at J, leaving 5 bases unmatched. This CDR3 is built from 16 residues. CDR3 in amino acids: CASSELRTGTGNTIYF. The CDR3 coding sequence is TGTGCCAGCAGTGAATTGAGGACAGGGACTGGAAACACCATATATTTT.

The chain carries TRBV6-1 and TRBJ1-2; a possible D gene is TRBD1 (5 bases). The CDR3 loop spans 13 amino acids. V was clipped by 0 bases and J by 6 bases, with 8 bases between them. The germline V gene encodes CDR1 MNHNS and CDR2 SASEGT. The CDR3 sequence is CASSEAGAHGYTF. DNA for the CDR3: TGTGCCAGCAGTGAAGCAGGGGCCCATGGCTACACCTTC.

The chain couples TRBV9 to TRBJ2-7; unclear D gene. The CDR3 has 15 residues. V lost 4 bases and J lost 0, with 14 bases in between. Germline-derived CDR1 and CDR2 are SGDLS and YYNGEE. The DNA of the CDR3 is TGTGCCAGCAGCCCCCTCAGTCTTAGCTCCTACGAGCAGTACTTC. Translating gives CASSPLSLSSYEQYF.

V and J are TRBV29-1 and TRBJ1-1; no clear D gene. Per germline, CDR1 SQVTM and CDR2 ANQGSEA. The CDR3 is 12 residues long. V lost 5 bases to trimming and J lost 6 bases, with 13 bases between them. The CDR3 DNA reads TGCAGCGTTCATAATTTGGACGCTGAAGCTTTCTTT. Protein product: CSVHNLDAEAFF. The complete variable domain, with remaining parts taken from reference TRBV29-1 and TRBJ1-1, reads SAVISQKPSRDICQRGTSLTIQCQVDSQVTMMFWYRQQPGQSLTLIATANQGSEATYESGFVIDKFPISRPNLTFSTLTVSNMSPEDSSIYLCSVHNLDAEAFFGQGTRLTVV.